This T cell receptor beta chain was retrieved from a study of technical replicates of blood from a handful of donors. Repertoires were generated with immunoSEQ multiplex PCR, while TCRdb's copy carries only in-frame clones and drops some. Altogether around 70,000 clones are present, approximately 96% being singletons, with the ten largest covering approximately 0.4%. The CDR3 consists of 15 residues. V lost 4 bases and J lost 0; bases outside the gene matches: 7. CDR1 and CDR2 from the germline V gene are SGHDT and YYEEEE. What was sequenced was T cells isolated from PBMCs. The chain joins TRBV5-6 to TRBJ2-7, with TRBD2 identical over 7 bases. The TCR sequence derives from a human donor in good health. The CDR3 loop reads CASSPREAPSYEQYF. Written as DNA, the CDR3 is TGTGCCAGCAGCCCCCGGGAGGCCCCCTCCTACGAGCAGTACTTC.